This record concerns one T cell receptor beta chain sequence. The sample is drawn from a study of control samples from healthy donors and cancer patients. The table came from immunoSEQ multiplex PCR; TCRdb's copy has only in-frame clones and leaves some out. The sample consists of approximately 110,000 clones, more than 85% of them appearing once. The germline V and J ends were trimmed by 5 bases and 2 bases, with 12 bases remaining between them. The CDR3 consists of 14 residues. Germline CDR1 reads MNHEY; CDR2 reads SMNVEV (reference sequence). The sample was blood. The chain combines TRBV27 with TRBJ2-5; D might be TRBD2 (6 bases). The clonotype was recovered from a woman aged 18-29 years in good health. The CDR3 DNA sequence: TGTGCCAGCAGTCCATCTAGCGCGCAAGAGACCCAGTACTTC. Translation gives CASSPSSAQETQYF.